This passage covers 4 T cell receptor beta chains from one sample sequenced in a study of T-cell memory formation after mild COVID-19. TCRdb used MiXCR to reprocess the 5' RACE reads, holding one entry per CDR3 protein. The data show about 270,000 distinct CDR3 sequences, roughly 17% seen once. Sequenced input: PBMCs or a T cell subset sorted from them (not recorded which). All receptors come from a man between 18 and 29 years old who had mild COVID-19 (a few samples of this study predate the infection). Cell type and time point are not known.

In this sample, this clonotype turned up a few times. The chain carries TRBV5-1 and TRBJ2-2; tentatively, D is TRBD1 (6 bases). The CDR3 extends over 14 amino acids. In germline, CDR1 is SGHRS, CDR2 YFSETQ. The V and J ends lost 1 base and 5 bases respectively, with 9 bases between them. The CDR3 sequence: CASSLPTGTGELFF. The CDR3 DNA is TGCGCCAGCAGCTTGCCGACAGGAACCGGGGAGCTGTTTTTT. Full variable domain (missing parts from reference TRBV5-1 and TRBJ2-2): KAGVTQTPRYLIKTRGQQVTLSCSPISGHRSVSWYQQTPGQGLQFLFEYFSETQRNKGNFPGRFSGRQFSNSRSEMNVSTLELGDSALYLCASSLPTGTGELFFGEGSRLTVL.

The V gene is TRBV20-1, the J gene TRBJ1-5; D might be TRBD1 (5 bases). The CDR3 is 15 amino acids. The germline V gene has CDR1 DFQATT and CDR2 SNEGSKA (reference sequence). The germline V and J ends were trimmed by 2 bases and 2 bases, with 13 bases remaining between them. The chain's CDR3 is CSARSRGGRNQPQHF. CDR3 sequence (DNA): TGCAGTGCTAGATCGAGGGGCGGTCGCAATCAGCCCCAGCATTTT.

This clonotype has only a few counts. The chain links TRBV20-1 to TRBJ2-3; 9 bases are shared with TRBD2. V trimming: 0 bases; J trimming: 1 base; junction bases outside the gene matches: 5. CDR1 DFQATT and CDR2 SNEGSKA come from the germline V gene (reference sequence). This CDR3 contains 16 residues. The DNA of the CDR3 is TGCAGTGCTAGAGATTTGGAGCGGGGGGGCACAGATACGCAGTATTTT. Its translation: CSARDLERGGTDTQYF.

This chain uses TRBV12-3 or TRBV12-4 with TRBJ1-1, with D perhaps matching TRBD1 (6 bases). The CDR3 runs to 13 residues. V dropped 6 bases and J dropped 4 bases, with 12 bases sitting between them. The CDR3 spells CASSPTGFTEAFF. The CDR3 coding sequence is TGTGCCAGCAGCCCCACAGGGTTCACTGAAGCTTTCTTT.